Included here is one TCR beta chain sequence, with context. The sample belongs to a study of blood T cell repertoires in COVID-19. The overall study: Donors in the United States, Italy and Spain gave samples during acute or convalescent COVID-19.

Only in-frame clones appear in the TCRdb table, and some are missing; sequencing was by immunoSEQ multiplex PCR. The table records 90,000 to 140,000 clones, 81% of them present only once. CDR1 SGHTA and CDR2 FQGNSA come from the germline V gene. V lost 5 bases to trimming and J lost 0 bases, with 13 bases between them. CDR3 length equals 15 residues. The chain has TRBV7-2 and TRBJ1-1; a weak D match, TRBD1 (5 bases). The sequencing input was peripheral blood. This clonotype originated in a man of 80 years or more with acute or convalescent COVID-19. This CDR3 reads CASSQEDIMNTEAFF. CDR3 in DNA: TGTGCCAGCAGCCAAGAGGACATAATGAACACTGAAGCTTTCTTT.